These 10 T cell receptor beta chains were all obtained from the same sample, sequenced in a study of T-cell memory formation after mild COVID-19 (dated by TCRdb to the early 2020s). The library came from 5' RACE. Reads for this sample came from an Illumina NovaSeq 6000. TCRdb took the public reads, trimmed them with fastp at Q25, ran MiXCR for clone calling and kept in-frame beta chains. Merged by CDR3 protein, the rows form single entries marked with the most common genes and DNA. The sample table lists a few hundred thousand distinct CDR3 sequences, 20% to 25% of them with a count of one. Over 20% of the sample goes to the ten largest clones. The sample comprised PBMCs or a T cell subset sorted from them (not recorded which). These TCRs come from a man younger than 35 who had mild COVID-19 (a few samples of this study predate the infection). The sample titles of this study are shuffled in the database, so cell type and time point are left out; the donor was told from shared clones.

This clonotype was detected only a few times. The CDR3 sequence is CSARTYRGPDYEQYF. The CDR3 DNA reads as TGCAGTGCTAGGACCTACAGGGGGCCGGATTACGAGCAGTACTTC. The chain links TRBV20-1 to TRBJ2-7, with TRBD1 matching over 9 bases. The length of the CDR3 is 15 residues. With V trimmed by 3 bases and J by 4 bases, 10 bases remained unmatched. Germline V lookup: CDR1 DFQATT, CDR2 SNEGSKA (reference sequence).

This clonotype was detected a few times. V is TRBV25-1 and J is TRBJ2-3, with D possibly matching TRBD2 (6 bases). Germline V CDR1 and CDR2: MGHDK, SYGVNS. There are 14 residues in the CDR3. The V end lost 6 bases, the J end lost 1 base, and 11 bases lay between the germline ends. Here the CDR3 reads CASSPWEGTDTQYF. CDR3 nucleotides: TGTGCCAGCAGCCCATGGGAGGGCACAGATACGCAGTATTTT.

This clonotype was recorded only once. V is TRBV3-1 and J is TRBJ1-2; 11 nucleotides match TRBD1. The CDR3 contains 16 residues. The germline CDR1 and CDR2 sequences are LGHDT and YNNKEL (reference sequence). J lost 6 bases, V lost 1 base, and 7 bases had no gene match. Here the CDR3 DNA reads TGTGCCAGCAGCCAAGGTTTTACGGGACAGGGGGATGGCTACACCTTC. This sequence encodes CASSQGFTGQGDGYTF.

The chain has TRBV12-3 or TRBV12-4 and TRBJ1-2, with D perhaps matching TRBD1 (6 bases). CDR3 size: 15 residues. V lost 0 bases to trimming and J lost 8 bases, with 16 bases between them. This chain's CDR3 is CASSLALGGASGYTF. In DNA, the CDR3 is TGTGCCAGCAGTTTAGCGCTTGGGGGCGCGTCCGGCTACACCTTC.

V gene TRBV6-2 or TRBV6-3 combines with J gene TRBJ2-7, with 8 bases identical to TRBD1. There are 12 residues in the CDR3. V lost 8 bases to trimming and J lost 8 bases; unmatched junction nucleotides: 8. The germline V gene has CDR1 MNHEY and CDR2 SVGEGT. Here the CDR3 DNA reads TGTGCCAGCGGGTCGACAGGGGTTAAGCAGTACGTC. Its protein is CASGSTGVKQYV.

The V and J genes are TRBV9 and TRBJ2-1; 9 nucleotides line up with TRBD2. This CDR3 has 15 amino acids. The ends lost 0 bases at V and 2 bases at J; junction bases unmatched: 0. The germline V gene encodes CDR1 SGDLS and CDR2 YYNGEE. Here the CDR3 DNA reads TGTGCCAGCAGCGTAGTAGCGGGGGCCTACAATGAGCAGTTCTTC. Translating it yields CASSVVAGAYNEQFF.

This clonotype was seen many times. The chain has TRBV7-6 and TRBJ1-2, with TRBD1 matching over 10 bases. The CDR3 is 13 residues long. Germline V lookup: CDR1 SGHVS, CDR2 FNYEAQ. Trimming cost V 5 bases and J 6 bases; bases outside gene matches: 3. CDR3 sequence: CASSPGQGDGYTF. Written as DNA, the CDR3 is TGTGCCAGCAGCCCCGGACAGGGGGATGGCTACACCTTC.

This clonotype showed up just a few times. CDR3 nucleotides: TGTGCCAGCAGCTTATGGCGGGGGGGCCAGGATACGCAGTATTTT. Its protein is CASSLWRGGQDTQYF. The V gene is TRBV7-2, the J gene TRBJ2-3; the match to TRBD2 covers 9 bases. The CDR3 consists of 15 residues. Germline CDR1 reads SGHTA; CDR2 reads FQGNSA. V gave up 2 bases and J gave up 6 bases; unmatched junction bases: 6.

The chain recombines TRBV28 with TRBJ1-6; no definite D call. This CDR3 has 12 residues. The germline CDR1 and CDR2 sequences are MDHEN and SYDVKM. Between the trimmed V and J ends, which lost 3 bases and 9 bases, there was a span of 6 bases. As DNA, the CDR3 is TGTGCCAGCAGTTTCCGGAGTTCACCCCTCCACTTT. Protein product: CASSFRSSPLHF.

This clonotype was detected a few times. DNA for the CDR3: TGTGCCAGCAGAAGTGACAGAAACACTGAAGCTTTCTTT. Translated, it gives CASRSDRNTEAFF. The chain joins TRBV5-6 to TRBJ1-1, with D possibly matching TRBD1 (5 bases). V lost 5 bases to trimming and J lost 2 bases, with 10 bases between them. Germline lookup yields CDR1 SGHDT and CDR2 YYEEEE. The CDR3 is 13 residues long. The whole variable domain, remainder taken from reference TRBV5-6 and TRBJ1-1, is DAGVTQSPTHLIKTRGQQVTLRCSPKSGHDTVSWYQQALGQGPQFIFQYYEEEERQRGNFPDRFSGHQFPNYSSELNVNALLLGDSALYLCASRSDRNTEAFFGQGTRLTVV.